A single sample gave rise to the 27 T cell receptor beta chains below, sequenced in a study of blood T cell repertoires in COVID-19. Data came from immunoSEQ multiplex PCR; TCRdb stores just in-frame clones and leaves some out. The sample lists roughly 200,000 clones, under 80% occurring once. Material for sequencing was peripheral blood. Every receptor here comes from a man aged 45 to 65 who had recovered from COVID-19.

The chain uses TRBV19 and TRBJ2-2; D possibly corresponds to TRBD1 (6 bases). Trimming took off 6 bases at V and 2 bases at J, with 10 bases between the two ends. The length of the CDR3 is 14 residues. From germline, CDR1 is LNHDA and CDR2 SQIVND (reference sequence). This chain's CDR3 is CASSGTPNTGELFF. CDR3 nucleotide sequence: TGTGCCAGTAGCGGGACACCAAACACCGGGGAGCTGTTTTTT. Using reference TRBV19 and TRBJ2-2 for the parts outside the CDR3, the full variable domain is DGGITQSPKYLFRKEGQNVTLSCEQNLNHDAMYWYRQDPGQGLRLIYYSQIVNDFQKGDIAEGYSVSREKKESFPLTVTSAQKNPTAFYLCASSGTPNTGELFFGEGSRLTVL.

The chain uses TRBV5-1 and TRBJ2-3, with 8 bases aligning to TRBD1. After removal of 2 bases from V and 5 bases from J, the junction contained 7 bases not matched to a gene. The CDR3 contains 15 residues. The germline V gene encodes CDR1 SGHRS and CDR2 YFSETQ. This CDR3 is CASSLQGEFGDTQYF. The CDR3, as DNA: TGCGCCAGCAGCTTACAGGGGGAGTTTGGAGATACGCAGTATTTT.

This chain uses TRBV28 with TRBJ2-3; D might be TRBD2 (6 bases). Germline values: CDR1 MDHEN, CDR2 SYDVKM. This CDR3 comprises 17 residues. The ends were cut back, 3 bases at V and 3 bases at J, with 19 bases in the middle. The CDR3 DNA reads TGTGCCAGCAGTTTTCGGGGGTCTTACGGACGGACAGATACGCAGTATTTT. Its translation: CASSFRGSYGRTDTQYF.

The chain carries TRBV18 and TRBJ2-1, with TRBD1 identical over 7 bases. The CDR3 is 15 residues long. Trimming cost V 6 bases and J 3 bases; bases outside gene matches: 8. From germline, CDR1 is KGHSH and CDR2 LQKENI. The CDR3 spells CASSYFSGGYNEQFF. The DNA for the CDR3 is TGTGCCAGCTCGTACTTTTCAGGGGGCTACAATGAGCAGTTCTTC.

CDR3: CASSRDRGQSYEQYF. The CDR3 DNA reads as TGTGCCAGCAGCAGGGACAGGGGGCAGTCCTACGAGCAGTACTTC. J is TRBJ2-7 and V is TRBV11-2; TRBD1 matches 12 bases. Germline CDR1 SGHAT, CDR2 FQNNGV. The CDR3 has 15 amino acids. The V gene end was trimmed by 5 bases and the J gene end by 1 base; junction bases not matched to a gene: 3.

The rearrangement uses TRBV28 and TRBJ2-7, with TRBD1 matching over 7 bases. CDR1 is MDHEN, CDR2 SYDVKM, per germline. The J segment lost 1 base and the V segment lost 5 bases, leaving 11 bases of the junction unmatched. This CDR3 comprises 16 residues. The CDR3 region is CASSLPQGWASYEQYF. The CDR3 bases are TGTGCCAGCAGTCTACCACAGGGGTGGGCGTCCTACGAGCAGTACTTC.

The genes are TRBV7-2 and TRBJ2-3, with 12 positions matching TRBD2. The CDR3 is 16 amino acids. Germline CDR1 and CDR2: SGHTA and FQGNSA. V shed 1 base, J shed 3 bases, and the junction held 2 bases outside the gene matches. The CDR3 loop reads CASSLDLAGGTDTQYF. CDR3 in DNA: TGTGCCAGCAGCTTAGATCTAGCGGGAGGGACAGATACGCAGTATTTT.

The chain employs TRBV30 and TRBJ2-5, with TRBD1 matching 9 bases. This CDR3 spans 13 amino acids. V lost 0 bases to trimming and J lost 7 bases; unmatched junction nucleotides: 3. From germline, CDR1 is GTSNPN and CDR2 SVGIG (reference sequence). The CDR3 DNA is TGTGCCTGGAGTGTTATGACAGGGGGGACCCAGTACTTC. Protein product: CAWSVMTGGTQYF.

This clone was seen a single time. J is TRBJ2-3 and V is TRBV3-1 (or the pseudogene TRBV3-2), with D possibly matching TRBD1 (5 bases). Per the germline V gene, CDR1 is LGHDT and CDR2 is YNNKEL (reference sequence). The CDR3 is 14 residues long. Trimming cost V 4 bases and J 10 bases, with 18 bases left between them. The CDR3 DNA is TGTGCCAGCAGCCGAGAATTGGAAGGGGCTTCGCAGTATTTT. Protein sequence: CASSRELEGASQYF.

The chain combines TRBV30 with TRBJ1-5; D possibly corresponds to TRBD1 (5 bases). This CDR3 spans 12 amino acids. V lost 0 bases and J lost 7, with 7 bases in between. The germline CDR1 and CDR2 sequences are GTSNPN and SVGIG (reference sequence). For the CDR3, the DNA is TGTGCCTGGAGTGTGAAGGGGCAGCCCCAGCATTTT. Translating it yields CAWSVKGQPQHF.

The rearrangement uses TRBV5-1 and TRBJ2-2, with TRBD1 matching over 7 bases. The CDR3 covers 20 residues. Germline V gene sequence: CDR1 SGHRS, CDR2 YFSETQ. J lost 5 bases, V lost 5 bases, and 24 bases had no gene match. CDR3 in amino acids: CASSYAPQGPARSRTGELFF. The CDR3 DNA is TGCGCCAGCAGTTATGCCCCACAGGGGCCCGCGAGATCGAGGACCGGGGAGCTGTTTTTT.

This clone was observed once. The J gene is TRBJ1-5, the V gene TRBV19, with 10 nucleotides matching TRBD1. This CDR3 is built from 13 residues. The ends lost 7 bases at V and 5 bases at J; junction bases unmatched: 2. CDR1 LNHDA and CDR2 SQIVND come from the germline V gene (reference sequence). The CDR3 region is CASTGTGDQPQHF. The CDR3 nucleotides read TGTGCCAGTACCGGGACAGGGGATCAGCCCCAGCATTTT.

The V gene is TRBV19, the J gene TRBJ1-1, with 7 bases matching TRBD1. The CDR3 is made up of 14 amino acids. The V gene's germline CDR1 is LNHDA and CDR2 SQIVND (reference sequence). Trimming cost V 7 bases and J 6 bases; bases outside gene matches: 11. The chain's CDR3 is CASTRYRGSPEAFF. The CDR3 DNA reads TGTGCCAGTACCCGTTACAGGGGATCTCCTGAAGCTTTCTTT.

CDR3 region: CASSREGTNEKLFF. The CDR3 DNA follows: TGCGCCAGCAGCCGCGAGGGAACTAATGAAAAACTGTTTTTT. V is TRBV5-1 and J is TRBJ1-4; D is undetermined. Looked up from germline, CDR1 is SGHRS and CDR2 is YFSETQ. With 4 bases removed from V and 1 base from J, the gap between germline ends came to 8 bases. The CDR3 is 14 residues long.

The chain employs TRBV7-2 and TRBJ2-3; TRBD1 might be the D (5 bases). Germline V gives CDR1 SGHTA, CDR2 FQGNSA. This CDR3 has 14 residues. Trimming took 5 bases from V and 4 from J, leaving 13 bases between them. The CDR3 reads CASSLRVSADTQYF. The CDR3 DNA reads as TGTGCCAGCAGCCTCAGGGTTTCAGCAGATACGCAGTATTTT.

V usage is TRBV4-1 and J usage is TRBJ2-1; D perhaps matches TRBD1 (5 bases). The V gene lost 3 bases and the J gene lost 5 bases, with 17 bases spanning the gap. The CDR3 sequence is 16 residues long. Germline V gives CDR1 MGHRA, CDR2 YSYEKL. The CDR3 bases are TGCGCCAGCAGCCACGAACTCAGGGCCGTACACAATGAGCAGTTCTTC. Protein product: CASSHELRAVHNEQFF.

The gene calls are TRBV28 and TRBJ2-7; weak D call: TRBD1 (5 bases). Germline V gene sequence: CDR1 MDHEN, CDR2 SYDVKM. With 2 bases removed from V and 4 bases from J, the gap between germline ends came to 12 bases. CDR3 size: 14 residues. CDR3 sequence (DNA): TGTGCCAGCAGTTTACCCAGGGTAGGTTACGAGCAGTACTTC. Its protein product is CASSLPRVGYEQYF.

The rearrangement joins TRBV15 to TRBJ2-5, with 8 bases lining up with TRBD1. CDR3 length: 17 amino acids. Trimming took 0 bases from V and 6 from J; bases not matched to a gene: 12. The V gene's germline CDR1 is LNHNV and CDR2 YYDKDF (reference sequence). The CDR3, as DNA: TGTGCCACCAGCAGAGATCTGGACAGGGCGGTTCGGAAGACCCAGTACTTC. Protein product: CATSRDLDRAVRKTQYF.

The chain uses TRBV4-3 and TRBJ1-2; D gene uncertain. The V gene's germline CDR1 is LGHNA and CDR2 YSLEER. V gave up 0 bases and J gave up 4 bases, with 12 bases separating them. The CDR3 contains 15 residues. The CDR3, as DNA: TGCGCCAGCAGCCAAGATTGGCCAGGCACCTATGGCTACACCTTC. It codes for CASSQDWPGTYGYTF.

The rearrangement joins TRBV7-8 to TRBJ2-5; 12 bases fit TRBD1. The length of the CDR3 is 15 residues. Germline V lookup: CDR1 SGHVS, CDR2 FQNEAQ. V shed 5 bases and J 5 bases; nucleotides not matched to a gene: 6. The CDR3 here is CASSLGTGGEETQYF. The CDR3 DNA sequence: TGTGCCAGCAGCCTGGGGACAGGGGGCGAGGAGACCCAGTACTTC.

The DNA for the CDR3 is TGCGCCAGCAGCCCGGAAGGGGGCGCGAACACCGGGGAGCTGTTTTTT. Amino acid sequence: CASSPEGGANTGELFF. This chain connects TRBV5-1 to TRBJ2-2; 7 bases are shared with TRBD1. CDR3 length equals 16 residues. J lost 0 bases, V lost 4 bases, and 6 bases had no gene match. Looked up from germline, CDR1 is SGHRS and CDR2 is YFSETQ. Using reference TRBV5-1 and TRBJ2-2 for the parts outside the CDR3, the full variable domain is KAGVTQTPRYLIKTRGQQVTLSCSPISGHRSVSWYQQTPGQGLQFLFEYFSETQRNKGNFPGRFSGRQFSNSRSEMNVSTLELGDSALYLCASSPEGGANTGELFFGEGSRLTVL.

This sequence joins TRBV2 and TRBJ2-1, with TRBD2 matching over 11 bases. The CDR3 consists of 13 residues. The V and J ends lost 10 bases and 4 bases, in that order; junction bases with no gene match: 3. The V gene's germline CDR1 is SNHLY and CDR2 FYNNEI. CDR3 protein: CATTSGSYNEQFF. CDR3 in DNA: TGTGCCACCACTAGCGGGAGTTACAATGAGCAGTTCTTC. The whole variable domain, remainder taken from reference TRBV2 and TRBJ2-1, is EPEVTQTPSHQVTQMGQEVILRCVPISNHLYFYWYRQILGQKVEFLVSFYNNEISEKSEIFDDQFSVERPDGSNFTLKIRSTKLEDSAMYFCATTSGSYNEQFFGPGTRLTVL.

The chain employs TRBV24-1 and TRBJ2-7; D is undetermined. The CDR3 loop spans 12 amino acids. Trimming removed 3 bases at V and 3 bases at J, with 5 bases between. Germline CDR1 KGHDR, CDR2 SFDVKD. CDR3 nucleotide sequence: TGTGCCACCAGTGATCTAGGCTACGAGCAGTACTTC. As protein: CATSDLGYEQYF.

The chain couples TRBV29-1 to TRBJ2-3; 9 bases align to TRBD2. The V gene's germline CDR1 is SQVTM and CDR2 ANQGSEA. There are 15 residues in the CDR3. V was clipped by 4 bases and J by 2 bases; unmatched bases: 7. The CDR3: CSVGTAGGNTDTQYF. In DNA, the CDR3 is TGCAGCGTTGGAACTGCGGGAGGGAACACAGATACGCAGTATTTT.

This chain links TRBV5-1 with TRBJ2-3; TRBD2 aligns across 9 bases. CDR1 is SGHRS and CDR2 is YFSETQ in the germline V gene. CDR3 size: 16 residues. The junction had 6 bases not matched to a gene; V was cut back by 2 bases and J by 2 bases. The DNA of the CDR3 is TGCGCCAGCAGCTTTAGACTAGCGGAAAACACAGATACGCAGTATTTT. This gives the protein CASSFRLAENTDTQYF.

The chain employs TRBV24-1 and TRBJ2-1; D is uncertain. The germline V and J ends were trimmed by 3 bases and 5 bases, with 10 bases remaining between them. Looked up from germline, CDR1 is KGHDR and CDR2 is SFDVKD. The CDR3 covers 14 residues. For the CDR3, the DNA is TGTGCCACCAGTGATAGCCCGACTCACAATGAGCAGTTCTTC. Translation gives CATSDSPTHNEQFF.

This chain joins TRBV19 and TRBJ2-1; 12 bases align to TRBD2. CDR3 length: 20 amino acids. J gave up 0 bases and V 7 bases, and 16 bases lay outside the gene matches. The germline V gene has CDR1 LNHDA and CDR2 SQIVND (reference sequence). The CDR3 DNA sequence: TGTGCCAGTACCCAGAGGGGGACTAGCGGGTATCGCCGCTCCTACAATGAGCAGTTCTTC. Its translation: CASTQRGTSGYRRSYNEQFF.